This TCR beta chain was identified in a study of vaccination effects on CD4 cells after COVID-19. Of note for this clone: Its target is unknown.

Within the ViraFEST assay, antigen-specific CD4+ T cells underwent expansion with viral peptide pools prior to sequencing. Upon completion of roughly ten days in culture, CD4+ T cells were isolated. Nobody among the vaccine recipients had prior SARS-CoV-2 infection (nucleocapsid antibodies were negative). The assay was immunoSEQ multiplex PCR, and TCRdb's table has in-frame clones only and misses some. The profile shows more than 40,000 clones, 77% of them singletons. V shed 5 bases and J shed 0 bases, with 10 bases lying between them. The CDR3 length is 15 residues. Germline CDR1 and CDR2: SGHAT and FQNNGV.

The clonotype originates from a human donor who received a COVID-19 vaccine. The chain recombines TRBV11-2 with TRBJ1-4; D uncertain. This material consisted of CD4+ T cells from PBMCs cultured with HCoV-NL63 spike peptides, taken before COVID-19 vaccination. The CDR3 loop is CASSPSVTTNEKLFF. The CDR3 coding sequence is TGTGCCAGCAGCCCCTCGGTAACAACTAATGAAAAACTGTTTTTT.